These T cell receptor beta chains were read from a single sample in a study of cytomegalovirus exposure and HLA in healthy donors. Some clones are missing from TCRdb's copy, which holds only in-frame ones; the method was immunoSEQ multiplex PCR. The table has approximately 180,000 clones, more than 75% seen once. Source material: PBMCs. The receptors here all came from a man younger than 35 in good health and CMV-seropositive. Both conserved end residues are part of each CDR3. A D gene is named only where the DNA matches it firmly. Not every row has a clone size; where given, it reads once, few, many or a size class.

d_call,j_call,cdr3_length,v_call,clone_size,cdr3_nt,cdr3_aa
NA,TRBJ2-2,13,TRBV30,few,TGTGCCTGGAGTGACAGGGAGCACGGGGAGCTGTTTTTT,CAWSDREHGELFF
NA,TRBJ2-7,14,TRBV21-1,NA,TGTGCCAGCAGCGACCACGGGCCCGGGGGGGAGCAGTACTTC,CASSDHGPGGEQYF
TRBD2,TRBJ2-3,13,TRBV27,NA,TGTGCCAGCAGTTCCCTACTAGCGGATACGCAGTATTTT,CASSSLLADTQYF
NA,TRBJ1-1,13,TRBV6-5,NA,TGTGCCAGCAGTTACGCAGGGGAAACTGAAGCTTTCTTT,CASSYAGETEAFF
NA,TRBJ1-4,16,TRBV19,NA,TGTGCCAGTAGTCCCTCCTACAGCCTTTTTAATGAAAAACTGTTTTTT,CASSPSYSLFNEKLFF
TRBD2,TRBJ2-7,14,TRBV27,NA,TGTGCCAGCAGTCTTAGCGGGGGGGGCTACGAGCAGTACTTC,CASSLSGGGYEQYF
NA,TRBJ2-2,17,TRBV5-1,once,TGCGCCAGCAGCTTGGCCGGTGTGAGGGCCGGCACCGGGGAGCTGTTTTTT,CASSLAGVRAGTGELFF
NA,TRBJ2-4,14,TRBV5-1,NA,TGCGCCAGCAGCGGAACAGGGACGAGGGACATTCAGTACTTC,CASSGTGTRDIQYF
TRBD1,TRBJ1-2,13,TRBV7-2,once,TGTGCCAGCAGCTTCCAAATTCTGACAGGGTCCTTCTTC,CASSFQILTGSFF
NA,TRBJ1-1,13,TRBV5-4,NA,TGTGCCAGCAGGGTCGAGGTGAACACTGAAGCTTTCTTT,CASRVEVNTEAFF